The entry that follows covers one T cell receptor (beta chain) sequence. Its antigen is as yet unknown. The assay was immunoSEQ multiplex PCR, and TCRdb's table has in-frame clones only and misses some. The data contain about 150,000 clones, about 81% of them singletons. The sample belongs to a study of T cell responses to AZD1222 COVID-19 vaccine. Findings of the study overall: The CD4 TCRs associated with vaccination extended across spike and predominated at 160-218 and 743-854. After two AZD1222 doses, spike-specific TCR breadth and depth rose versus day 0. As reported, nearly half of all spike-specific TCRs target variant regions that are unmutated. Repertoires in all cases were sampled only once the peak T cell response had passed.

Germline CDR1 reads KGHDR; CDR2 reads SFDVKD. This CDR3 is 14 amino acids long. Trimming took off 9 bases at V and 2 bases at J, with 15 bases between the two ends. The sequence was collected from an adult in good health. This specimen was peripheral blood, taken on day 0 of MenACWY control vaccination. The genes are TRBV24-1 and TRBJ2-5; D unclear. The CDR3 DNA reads TGTGCCACCCACCGACTCCTAATACAAGAGACCCAGTACTTC. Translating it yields CATHRLLIQETQYF.